The 31 T cell receptor beta chains below all came from one sample that was sequenced in a study of cytomegalovirus exposure and HLA in healthy donors. The primer mix had 60 Vbeta and 13 Jbeta primers. Sequencing was performed with immunoSEQ multiplex PCR; in TCRdb, only in-frame clones are kept and a portion is missing. The top ten hold 1.3% of the sample, which has about 160,000 clones, around four fifths seen once. The material sequenced was PBMCs. These receptors were obtained from a woman aged 45 to 65 in good health and CMV-seronegative.

This chain joins TRBV28 and TRBJ2-7; D unresolved. With 1 base removed from V and 3 bases from J, the gap between germline ends came to 13 bases. CDR1 is MDHEN and CDR2 is SYDVKM in the germline V gene. There are 15 residues in the CDR3. The CDR3 region is CASSLLGQVGYEQYF. Written as DNA, the CDR3 is TGTGCCAGCAGTTTATTAGGCCAGGTAGGCTACGAGCAGTACTTC.

The V and J genes are TRBV4-2 and TRBJ2-5, with TRBD2 as a possible D gene (5 bases). CDR3 length: 13 amino acids. The germline V and J ends were trimmed by 0 bases and 5 bases, with 7 bases remaining between them. Germline CDR1 reads LGHNA; CDR2 reads YNFKEQ. CDR3 region: CASSQEAEETQYF. The CDR3 DNA reads TGTGCCAGCAGCCAAGAAGCGGAGGAGACCCAGTACTTC.

Here the CDR3 reads CAWTPVGPGGELFF. The CDR3 DNA reads as TGTGCCTGGACCCCCGTGGGCCCTGGGGGGGAGCTGTTTTTT. The chain joins TRBV30 to TRBJ2-2, with D hard to call. CDR3 size: 14 residues. V dropped 4 bases and J dropped 8 bases, with 17 bases sitting between them. Germline V gene lookup returns CDR1 GTSNPN and CDR2 SVGIG (reference sequence).

This sequence joins TRBV7-3 and TRBJ2-3; D might be TRBD2 (5 bases). Germline values: CDR1 SGHTA, CDR2 FQGTGA. The CDR3 is 10 amino acids. This chain's CDR3 is CASASDTQYF. DNA of the CDR3: TGTGCTAGCGCGTCCGATACGCAGTATTTT.

V usage is TRBV28 and J usage is TRBJ2-2, with 9 positions matching TRBD2. The CDR3 covers 17 residues. V lost 4 bases, J lost 5 bases, and 11 bases stayed unmatched. Germline-derived CDR1 and CDR2 are MDHEN and SYDVKM. The CDR3 region is CASSSPGLAGRTGELFF. Written as DNA, the CDR3 is TGTGCCAGCAGTTCTCCGGGACTAGCAGGGAGGACCGGGGAGCTGTTTTTT.

This sequence joins TRBV28 and TRBJ1-2; 9 bases match TRBD1. This CDR3 is 16 amino acids long. With V trimmed by 1 base and J by 2 bases, 5 bases remained unmatched. The germline CDR1 and CDR2 sequences are MDHEN and SYDVKM. CDR3: CASSLSGTGGNYGYTF. The CDR3 DNA follows: TGTGCCAGCAGTTTATCGGGAACAGGGGGCAACTATGGCTACACCTTC.

This clone was observed a few times. The CDR3 DNA reads TGCGCCAGCAGCTTGGCAGGGGAAAAACTGTTTTTT. Translating it yields CASSLAGEKLFF. This chain connects TRBV5-1 to TRBJ1-4, with D possibly TRBD1 on 5 matching bases. The CDR3 has 12 residues. Per the germline V gene, CDR1 is SGHRS and CDR2 is YFSETQ. V lost 0 bases, J lost 8 bases, and 5 bases lay in between.

The chain joins TRBV4-1 to TRBJ1-5, with D unclear. Germline V lookup: CDR1 MGHRA, CDR2 YSYEKL. CDR3 size: 13 residues. Trimming removed 0 bases from V and 4 bases from J, with 4 bases in between. CDR3 residues: CASSQDPNQPQHF. CDR3 sequence (DNA): TGCGCCAGCAGCCAAGACCCTAATCAGCCCCAGCATTTT.

V is TRBV6-5 and J is TRBJ1-1; a weak D match, TRBD1 (5 bases). This CDR3 is 13 amino acids long. V was pared by 2 bases and J by 10 bases, with 14 bases between. CDR1 and CDR2 (germline): MNHEY, SVGAGI. The CDR3, as DNA: TGTGCCAGCAGTTACCTGGGGCAGGTCCCAGCTTTCTTT. This codes for CASSYLGQVPAFF.

The table lists this clone with a count of one. The V gene is TRBV28, the J gene TRBJ2-7; TRBD1 is a possible D gene (5 bases). With 2 bases removed from V and 3 bases from J, the gap between germline ends came to 8 bases. The length of the CDR3 is 13 residues. CDR1 is MDHEN and CDR2 is SYDVKM in the germline V gene. The CDR3 loop reads CASSLAQDYEQYF. CDR3 DNA sequence: TGTGCCAGCAGTTTAGCACAGGACTACGAGCAGTACTTC.

The V call is TRBV28, the J call TRBJ1-2; no definite D call. Germline lookup yields CDR1 MDHEN and CDR2 SYDVKM. This CDR3 has 12 amino acids. V lost 7 bases, J lost 5 bases, and 11 bases lay in between. The CDR3: CASTQSGYGYTF. The CDR3 DNA is TGTGCCAGCACCCAATCGGGGTATGGCTACACCTTC.

V and J are TRBV27 and TRBJ2-2; TRBD2 aligns across 9 bases. The germline V gene has CDR1 MNHEY and CDR2 SMNVEV (reference sequence). This CDR3 contains 18 residues. Trimming took 4 bases from V and 6 from J; bases not matched to a gene: 15. The CDR3 DNA sequence: TGTGCCAGCAGTTCCTGGTTGGTCGCGACTAGCGGTCCCGGGGAGCTGTTTTTT. As protein: CASSSWLVATSGPGELFF.

The gene calls are TRBV9 and TRBJ2-3; 8 bases map to TRBD2. Germline lookup yields CDR1 SGDLS and CDR2 YYNGEE. Trimming cost V 1 base and J 1 base; bases outside gene matches: 5. CDR3 length: 16 residues. The CDR3 region has the DNA TGTGCCAGCAGCGTAATGGCGACTAGCGGCACAGATACGCAGTATTTT. Its translation: CASSVMATSGTDTQYF.

The rearrangement joins TRBV19 to TRBJ2-3, with 9 bases matching TRBD2. Germline-derived CDR1 and CDR2 are LNHDA and SQIVND (reference sequence). After removal of 7 bases from V and 4 bases from J, the junction contained 15 bases not matched to a gene. The CDR3 is 17 amino acids. The CDR3 DNA sequence: TGTGCCAGTAACTCCAAAGCGGGGGGAAGAGGATCAGATACGCAGTATTTT. As protein: CASNSKAGGRGSDTQYF.

This chain connects TRBV28 to TRBJ2-7; 9 nucleotides line up with TRBD2. V trimming: 1 base; J trimming: 6 bases; junction bases outside the gene matches: 4. The CDR3 is 14 amino acids. Germline CDR1 MDHEN, CDR2 SYDVKM. The CDR3 spells CASSLLAGDFEQYF. CDR3 bases: TGTGCCAGCAGTTTATTAGCGGGAGATTTCGAGCAGTACTTC.

The V and J genes are TRBV7-8 and TRBJ2-2; TRBD2 aligns across 12 bases. Germline CDR1 reads SGHVS; CDR2 reads FQNEAQ. J lost 5 bases, V lost 7 bases, and 2 bases had no gene match. CDR3 length equals 14 residues. DNA of the CDR3: TGTGCCAGCACCGGGACTAGCGGGACCGGGGAGCTGTTTTTT. Its translation: CASTGTSGTGELFF.

Remarks on this clone: The junction departs from the called germline gene at one end, perhaps through a read error. V usage is TRBV7-7 and J usage is TRBJ2-3; possible D gene TRBD1, 6 bases. Germline V gene data show CDR1 as SSHAT and CDR2 as FNYEAQ (reference sequence). This CDR3 region has 18 residues. CDR3 sequence reads: CASSLGSATGLSTDTQYF. In DNA, the CDR3 is TGTGCTAGCAGCTTAGGTTCCGCGACAGGCCTCAGCACAGATACGCAGTATTTT. The variable domain in full, completed from reference TRBV7-7 and TRBJ2-3, reads GAGVSQSPRYKVTKRGQDVTLRCDPISSHATLYWYQQALGQGPEFLTYFNYEAQPDKSGLPSDRFSAERPEGSISTLTIQRTEQRDSAMYRCASSLGSATGLSTDTQYFGPGTRLTVL.

This sequence joins TRBV10-2 and TRBJ1-6, with D perhaps TRBD1 (6 bases). CDR3 length: 14 amino acids. Germline lookup yields CDR1 WSHSY and CDR2 SAAADI. Trimming cost V 9 bases and J 10 bases, with 19 bases left between them. For the CDR3, the DNA is TGCGCCAGTCTTTCGGAACAGGGACGATCACCCCTCCACTTT. Its protein is CASLSEQGRSPLHF.

This clone was detected only once. The chain couples TRBV21-1 to TRBJ1-2. TRBV21-1 is a recognized pseudogene. This CDR3 spans 13 amino acids. As DNA, the CDR3 is TGTGCCAGCAGCAAAGAGTCGGTGGATGGCTACACCTTC. Translated: CASSKESVDGYTF.

This chain uses TRBV4-2 with TRBJ1-5; no firm D call. Trimming removed 3 bases at V and 4 bases at J, with 13 bases between. The CDR3 has 15 amino acids. CDR1 is LGHNA, CDR2 YNFKEQ, per germline. The DNA for the CDR3 is TGTGCCAGCAGCCAGGAAGCGAGGTTGAATCAGCCCCAGCATTTT. Its protein product is CASSQEARLNQPQHF.

The chain combines TRBV15 with TRBJ1-4; 7 bases align to TRBD1. Germline values: CDR1 LNHNV, CDR2 YYDKDF (reference sequence). The CDR3 is 15 residues long. V dropped 5 bases and J dropped 7; count of bases not matched to a gene: 10. The CDR3 sequence is CATSPLQGIGEKLFF. DNA for the CDR3: TGTGCCACCAGCCCTCTACAGGGGATAGGTGAAAAACTGTTTTTT.

The chain joins TRBV18 to TRBJ2-1, with no clear D. The CDR3 totals 15 residues. Germline-derived CDR1 and CDR2 are KGHSH and LQKENI. V lost 0 bases, J lost 5 bases, and 11 bases lay in between. CDR3 sequence reads: CASSPPTSVDNEQFF. The CDR3 coding sequence is TGTGCCAGCTCACCACCCACCTCAGTCGACAATGAGCAGTTCTTC.

This chain joins TRBV9 and TRBJ2-5; D ambiguous. The CDR3 is made up of 16 amino acids. CDR1 and CDR2 (germline): SGDLS, YYNGEE. V was pared by 0 bases and J by 3 bases, with 15 bases between. DNA of the CDR3: TGTGCCAGCAGCGTAGGGCTGGGCCCCCCGGAAGAGACCCAGTACTTC. Amino acid sequence: CASSVGLGPPEETQYF.

The chain couples TRBV7-2 to TRBJ2-7, with 9 nucleotides matching TRBD1. The V gene end was trimmed by 6 bases and the J gene end by 2 bases; junction bases not matched to a gene: 8. This CDR3 region has 15 residues. Per germline, CDR1 SGHTA and CDR2 FQGNSA. The CDR3 sequence is CASSSGTGIPYEQYF. The CDR3 bases are TGTGCCAGCAGTTCCGGGACAGGGATCCCCTACGAGCAGTACTTC.

The V gene is TRBV11-2, the J gene TRBJ2-5; D is possibly TRBD1 (6 bases). The germline CDR1 and CDR2 sequences are SGHAT and FQNNGV. The CDR3 runs 13 residues. V lost 3 bases and J lost 3, with 8 bases in between. The CDR3: CASSFSGEETQYF. The CDR3 nucleotides are TGTGCCAGCAGCTTCTCAGGGGAAGAGACCCAGTACTTC.

The chain has TRBV29-1 and TRBJ1-5, with a weak D call TRBD1 (6 bases). CDR3 length: 12 amino acids. CDR1 and CDR2 (germline): SQVTM, ANQGSEA. Trimming stripped 4 bases from V and 3 bases from J, with 7 bases between. DNA for the CDR3: TGCAGCGTTGCAGGGGTCAATCAGCCCCAGCATTTT. Translating gives CSVAGVNQPQHF.

This clone was seen just once. The rearrangement joins TRBV4-3 to TRBJ2-2; TRBD2 matches 7 bases. With V trimmed by 0 bases and J by 8 bases, 12 bases remained unmatched. The germline V gene has CDR1 LGHNA and CDR2 YSLEER. The CDR3 length is 17 residues. The CDR3 reads CASSQETSPRLAGELFF. The CDR3 DNA follows: TGCGCCAGCAGCCAAGAGACTAGCCCAAGGCTCGCGGGGGAGCTGTTTTTT.

The CDR3 DNA is TGTGCCAGCAGTTCGCCTAGCGGGGATCCTACCAATGAGCAGTTCTTC. This sequence encodes CASSSPSGDPTNEQFF. This chain uses TRBV27 with TRBJ2-1; the match to TRBD2 covers 9 bases. The CDR3 runs 16 residues. V was pared by 4 bases and J by 6 bases, with 10 bases of the junction left unmatched. Germline CDR1 and CDR2: MNHEY and SMNVEV (reference sequence).

This chain connects TRBV30 to TRBJ2-3, with D maybe TRBD2 (5 bases). Germline values: CDR1 GTSNPN, CDR2 SVGIG (reference sequence). The CDR3 runs 12 residues. Deletions cut 0 bases from V and 7 bases from J, with 8 bases between. In DNA, the CDR3 is TGTGCCTGGAGTGTACGACTATATACGCAGTATTTT. It is translated as CAWSVRLYTQYF.

This clone turned up a few times. The V and J genes are TRBV6-4 and TRBJ2-7, with 9 bases lining up with TRBD1. The CDR3 is 16 residues long. Germline V lookup: CDR1 MRHNA, CDR2 SNTAGT. The V segment lost 5 bases and the J segment 7 bases; nucleotides outside the gene matches: 15. This CDR3 reads CASSPSAGTGLEEQYF. CDR3 DNA: TGTGCCAGCAGTCCTTCCGCCGGGACAGGGCTCGAGGAGCAGTACTTC.

The chain couples TRBV7-3 to TRBJ1-1, with D possibly TRBD1 on 6 matching bases. The germline V gene encodes CDR1 SGHTA and CDR2 FQGTGA. With 4 bases removed from V and 0 bases from J, the gap between germline ends came to 18 bases. The CDR3 sequence is 17 residues long. The CDR3, as DNA: TGTGCCAGCAGCTCTCCCTTGGGAGGGACATTGAACACTGAAGCTTTCTTT. Protein product: CASSSPLGGTLNTEAFF.